The clone carrying this T cell receptor (beta chain) was recorded only once. The antigen remains undetermined. V lost 4 bases and J lost 8, with 21 bases in between. The length of the CDR3 is 16 residues. CDR1 is SGHDN and CDR2 is FVKESK in the germline V gene. The sample originates from a study of shared clonotypes between healthy human individuals. The assay used deep level. Clones were read by immunoSEQ multiplex PCR, and TCRdb kept only the in-frame ones, dropping some. The sample yields some 580,000 clones, roughly 98% seen once. General study findings and limits: Larger estimated richness was generally seen in naive subsets than in memory subsets.

Naive CD8 cells comprised CD45RO-negative, CCR7-positively selected cells, excluding terminally differentiated effector memory CD45RA+ cells. Sequences were obtained from naive CD8+ T cells sorted from blood. This rearrangement joins TRBV14 to TRBJ2-4, with D perhaps TRBD1 (8 bases). This sequence originates from a man between 25 and 39 years old in good health. CDR3 protein: CASSPDRGGRRDIQYF. In DNA form, the CDR3 reads TGTGCCAGCAGCCCAGACAGGGGAGGGCGGCGGGACATTCAGTACTTC.